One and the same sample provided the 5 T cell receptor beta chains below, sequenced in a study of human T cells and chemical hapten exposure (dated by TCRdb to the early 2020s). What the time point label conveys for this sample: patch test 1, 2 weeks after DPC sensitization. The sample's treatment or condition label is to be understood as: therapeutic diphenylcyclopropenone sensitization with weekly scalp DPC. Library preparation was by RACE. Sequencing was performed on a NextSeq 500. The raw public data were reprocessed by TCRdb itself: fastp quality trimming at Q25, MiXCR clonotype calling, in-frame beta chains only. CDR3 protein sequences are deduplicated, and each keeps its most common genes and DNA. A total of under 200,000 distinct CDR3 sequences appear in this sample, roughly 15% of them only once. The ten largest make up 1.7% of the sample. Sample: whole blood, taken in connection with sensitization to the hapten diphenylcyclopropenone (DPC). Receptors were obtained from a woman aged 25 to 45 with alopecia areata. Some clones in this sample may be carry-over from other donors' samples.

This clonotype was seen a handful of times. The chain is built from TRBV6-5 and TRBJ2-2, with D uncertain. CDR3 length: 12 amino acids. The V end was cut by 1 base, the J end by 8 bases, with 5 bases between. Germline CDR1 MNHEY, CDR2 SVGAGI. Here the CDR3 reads CASSYLGGELFF. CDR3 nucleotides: TGTGCCAGCAGTTACTTAGGGGGGGAGCTGTTTTTT.

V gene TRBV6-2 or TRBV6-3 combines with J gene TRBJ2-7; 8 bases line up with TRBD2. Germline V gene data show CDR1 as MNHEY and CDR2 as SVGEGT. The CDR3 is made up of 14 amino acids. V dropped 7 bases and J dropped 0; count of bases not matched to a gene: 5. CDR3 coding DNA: TGTGCCAGCATCGGGACTAGGGTCTCCTACGAGCAGTACTTC. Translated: CASIGTRVSYEQYF.

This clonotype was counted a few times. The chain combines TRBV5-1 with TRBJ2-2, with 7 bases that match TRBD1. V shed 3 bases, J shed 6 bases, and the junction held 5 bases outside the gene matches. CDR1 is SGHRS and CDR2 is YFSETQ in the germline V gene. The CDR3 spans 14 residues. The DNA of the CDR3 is TGCGCCAGCAGCTCTACAGGGGCCGCCGGGGAGCTGTTTTTT. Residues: CASSSTGAAGELFF.

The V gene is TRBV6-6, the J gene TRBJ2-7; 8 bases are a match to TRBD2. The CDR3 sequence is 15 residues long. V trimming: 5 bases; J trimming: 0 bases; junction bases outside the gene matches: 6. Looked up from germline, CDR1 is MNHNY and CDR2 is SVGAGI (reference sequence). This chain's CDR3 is CASSPLAGSSYEQYF. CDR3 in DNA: TGTGCCAGCAGTCCCTTAGCGGGGAGCTCCTACGAGCAGTACTTC.

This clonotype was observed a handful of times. The CDR3 reads CASSKGGSGANVLTF. CDR3 DNA sequence: TGTGCCAGCAGCAAAGGGGGTTCTGGGGCCAACGTCCTGACTTTC. The gene calls are TRBV21-1 and TRBJ2-6. TRBV21-1 is tagged as a pseudogene. This CDR3 comprises 15 residues.